Following are 11 T cell receptor beta chains from one sample sequenced in a study of cytomegalovirus exposure and HLA in healthy donors. Primers for the PCR totalled 60 Vbeta and 13 Jbeta. TCRdb's copy holds only in-frame clones and misses some; the assay was immunoSEQ multiplex PCR. Altogether under 300,000 clones are present, about 86% being singletons, with the ten largest covering under 8%. The sequenced sample consisted of PBMCs. The receptors stem from a woman aged 55-70 years in good health and CMV-seropositive.

This clone has a handful of counts. The chain couples TRBV9 to TRBJ2-2, with TRBD2 matching 7 bases. There are 15 residues in the CDR3. Germline V CDR1 and CDR2: SGDLS, YYNGEE. V trimming: 7 bases; J trimming: 5 bases; junction bases outside the gene matches: 11. The CDR3 DNA sequence: TGTGCCAGCGCTGGCGCCGGGACTACTACCGGGGAGCTGTTTTTT. It yields the protein CASAGAGTTTGELFF.

This clone was counted between two and nine times. The CDR3 region is CAIASPNNYGYTF. Here the CDR3 DNA reads TGTGCCATCGCGAGTCCAAATAACTATGGCTACACCTTC. The J gene is TRBJ1-2, the V gene TRBV28; D is unresolved. V lost 10 bases and J 1 base, leaving 13 bases between the germline ends. The CDR3 totals 13 residues. The germline gives CDR1 MDHEN, CDR2 SYDVKM.

The sample holds a few counts of this clone. The gene calls are TRBV18 and TRBJ2-3; 9 nucleotides match TRBD2. V was clipped by 0 bases and J by 7 bases; unmatched bases: 17. The CDR3 is 19 residues long. Germline-derived CDR1 and CDR2 are KGHSH and LQKENI. Here the CDR3 DNA reads TGTGCCAGCTCACCACCGTTGACTAGCGGAGGGCCAGGGGAGCATACGCAGTATTTT. This codes for CASSPPLTSGGPGEHTQYF.

The CDR3 region is CSVAPDRGSYEQYF. In DNA form, the CDR3 reads TGCAGCGTTGCACCCGACAGGGGCTCCTACGAGCAGTACTTC. The chain joins TRBV29-1 to TRBJ2-7; 8 positions match TRBD1. Trimming removed 4 bases from V and 0 bases from J; junction bases left unmatched: 5. This CDR3 is 14 amino acids long. Germline lookup yields CDR1 SQVTM and CDR2 ANQGSEA.

This chain connects TRBV2 to TRBJ2-1; unclear D gene. Germline V gives CDR1 SNHLY, CDR2 FYNNEI. This CDR3 contains 12 residues. Trimming left V 1 base short and J 14 bases short, with 12 bases between. The CDR3 DNA reads TGTGCCAGCAGTGAAGTAGAGCGTTCTAAGTTCTTC. Its translation: CASSEVERSKFF.

V and J are TRBV27 and TRBJ1-1; 11 bases match TRBD1. Germline V gene lookup returns CDR1 MNHEY and CDR2 SMNVEV (reference sequence). The CDR3 runs to 16 residues. J lost 4 bases, V lost 2 bases, and 6 bases had no gene match. CDR3 region: CASSLVGGQGVTEAFF. The CDR3 DNA sequence: TGTGCCAGCAGTTTAGTTGGGGGACAGGGGGTCACTGAAGCTTTCTTT.

This clone appeared a single time. The rearrangement links TRBV28 to TRBJ2-7; 10 bases fit TRBD2. From germline, CDR1 is MDHEN and CDR2 SYDVKM. This CDR3 contains 14 residues. J lost 2 bases, V lost 8 bases, and 6 bases had no gene match. The CDR3 DNA follows: TGTGCCAGCCACTCGCTAGCGGGAGCCTACGAGCAGTACTTC. Its protein product is CASHSLAGAYEQYF. The full variable domain, in which reference TRBV28 and TRBJ2-7 provide the parts outside the CDR3, is DVKVTQSSRYLVKRTGEKVFLECVQDMDHENMFWYRQDPGLGLRLIYFSYDVKMKEKGDIPEGYSVSREKKERFSLILESASTNQTSMYLCASHSLAGAYEQYFGPGTRLTVT.

In this sample, this clone turned up a few times. The V and J genes are TRBV7-2 and TRBJ2-2, with TRBD1 matching 9 bases. The CDR3 contains 15 residues. Germline CDR1 and CDR2: SGHTA and FQGNSA. V lost 5 bases, J lost 4 bases, and 5 bases stayed unmatched. CDR3 DNA sequence: TGTGCCAGCAGCACCCGGGACAGGGTCACCGGGGAGCTGTTTTTT. It yields the protein CASSTRDRVTGELFF.

This chain connects TRBV5-1 to TRBJ2-2, with 12 bases lining up with TRBD2. V lost 0 bases and J lost 4; bases outside the gene matches: 4. Germline CDR1 SGHRS, CDR2 YFSETQ. This CDR3 spans 17 amino acids. The CDR3 sequence: CASSLVTSGRFTGELFF. Here the CDR3 DNA reads TGCGCCAGCAGCTTGGTCACTAGCGGGAGGTTCACCGGGGAGCTGTTTTTT.

The chain uses TRBV9 and TRBJ1-1; TRBD1 might be the D (5 bases). CDR1 and CDR2 from the germline V gene are SGDLS and YYNGEE. The V end was cut by 1 base, the J end by 5 bases, with 18 bases between. This CDR3 is 16 amino acids long. The CDR3 loop reads CASSVSGGGLGTEAFF. Here the CDR3 DNA reads TGTGCCAGCAGCGTAAGTGGTGGGGGGTTGGGGACTGAAGCTTTCTTT.

The chain carries TRBV5-5 and TRBJ2-7; tentatively, D is TRBD1 (6 bases). Per germline, CDR1 SGHKS and CDR2 YYEKEE (reference sequence). The CDR3 is made up of 14 amino acids. V dropped 0 bases and J dropped 3 bases, with 10 bases sitting between them. CDR3 amino acids: CASSLEGTLYEQYF. CDR3 DNA: TGTGCCAGCAGCTTGGAGGGGACACTCTACGAGCAGTACTTC. Full variable domain (outside the CDR3, taken from reference TRBV5-5 and TRBJ2-7): DAGVTQSPTHLIKTRGQQVTLRCSPISGHKSVSWYQQVLGQGPQFIFQYYEKEERGRGNFPDRFSARQFPNYSSELNVNALLLGDSALYLCASSLEGTLYEQYFGPGTRLTVT.